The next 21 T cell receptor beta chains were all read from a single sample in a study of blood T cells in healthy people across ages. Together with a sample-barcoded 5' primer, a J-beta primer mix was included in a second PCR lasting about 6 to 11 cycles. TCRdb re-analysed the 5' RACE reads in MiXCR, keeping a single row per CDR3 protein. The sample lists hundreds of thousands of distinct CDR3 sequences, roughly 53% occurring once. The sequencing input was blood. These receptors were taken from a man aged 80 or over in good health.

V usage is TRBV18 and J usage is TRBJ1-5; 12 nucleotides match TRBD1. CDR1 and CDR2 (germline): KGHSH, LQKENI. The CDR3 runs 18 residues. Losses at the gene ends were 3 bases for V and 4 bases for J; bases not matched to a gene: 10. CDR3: CASSPQAGTGGRNQPQHF. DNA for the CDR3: TGTGCCAGCTCACCGCAGGCCGGGACAGGGGGCCGTAATCAGCCCCAGCATTTT.

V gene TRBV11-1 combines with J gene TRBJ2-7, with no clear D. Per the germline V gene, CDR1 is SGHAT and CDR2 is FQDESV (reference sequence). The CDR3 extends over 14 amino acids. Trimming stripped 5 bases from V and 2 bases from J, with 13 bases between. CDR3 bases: TGTGCCAGCAGCCCGAGGATGGTCGCCTACGAGCAGTACTTC. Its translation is CASSPRMVAYEQYF.

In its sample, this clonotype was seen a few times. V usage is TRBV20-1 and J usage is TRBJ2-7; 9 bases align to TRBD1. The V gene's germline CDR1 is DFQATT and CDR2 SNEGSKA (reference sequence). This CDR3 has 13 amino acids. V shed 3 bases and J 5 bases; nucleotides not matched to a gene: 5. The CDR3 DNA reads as TGCAGTGCTAGCGGGACAGGGTATAACGAGCAGTACTTC. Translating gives CSASGTGYNEQYF.

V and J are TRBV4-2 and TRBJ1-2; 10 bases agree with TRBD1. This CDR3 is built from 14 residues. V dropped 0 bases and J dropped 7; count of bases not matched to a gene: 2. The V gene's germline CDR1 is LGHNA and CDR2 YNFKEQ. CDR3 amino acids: CASSQETGGFGYTF. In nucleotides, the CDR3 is TGTGCCAGCAGCCAAGAGACAGGGGGCTTTGGCTACACCTTC.

CDR3 in amino acids: CASSFLAGDRYEQYF. CDR3 nucleotides: TGTGCCAGCAGCTTCCTAGCGGGGGACAGGTACGAGCAGTACTTC. The chain uses TRBV7-9 and TRBJ2-7, with TRBD2 identical over 10 bases. The CDR3 length is 15 residues. Trimming removed 3 bases from V and 4 bases from J; junction bases left unmatched: 6. The germline gives CDR1 SEHNR, CDR2 FQNEAQ (reference sequence).

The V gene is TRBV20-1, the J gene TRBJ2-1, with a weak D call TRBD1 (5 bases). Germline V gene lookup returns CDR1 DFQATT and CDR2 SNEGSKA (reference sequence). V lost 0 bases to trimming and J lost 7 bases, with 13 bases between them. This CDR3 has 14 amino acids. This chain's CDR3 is CSARDGRQGNEQFF. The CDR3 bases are TGCAGTGCTAGAGATGGTAGGCAGGGAAATGAGCAGTTCTTC.

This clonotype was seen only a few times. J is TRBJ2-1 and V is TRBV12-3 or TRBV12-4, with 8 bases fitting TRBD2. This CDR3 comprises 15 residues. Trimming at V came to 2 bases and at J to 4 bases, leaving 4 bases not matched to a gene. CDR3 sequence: CASSLYGGGYNEQFF. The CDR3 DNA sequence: TGTGCCAGCAGTTTATACGGCGGGGGGTACAATGAGCAGTTCTTC.

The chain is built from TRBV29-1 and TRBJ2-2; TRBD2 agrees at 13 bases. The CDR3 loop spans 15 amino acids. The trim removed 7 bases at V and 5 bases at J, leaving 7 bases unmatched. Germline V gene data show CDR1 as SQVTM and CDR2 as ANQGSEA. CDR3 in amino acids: CSAGTSGMRTGELFF. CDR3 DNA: TGCAGCGCAGGGACTAGCGGGATGCGGACCGGGGAGCTGTTTTTT.

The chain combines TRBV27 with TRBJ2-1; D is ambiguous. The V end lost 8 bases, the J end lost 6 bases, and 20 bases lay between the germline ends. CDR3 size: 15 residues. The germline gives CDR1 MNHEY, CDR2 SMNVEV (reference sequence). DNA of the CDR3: TGTGCCAGCCGCCCGGCGGAATTTGAGGTCAATGAGCAGTTCTTC. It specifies CASRPAEFEVNEQFF.

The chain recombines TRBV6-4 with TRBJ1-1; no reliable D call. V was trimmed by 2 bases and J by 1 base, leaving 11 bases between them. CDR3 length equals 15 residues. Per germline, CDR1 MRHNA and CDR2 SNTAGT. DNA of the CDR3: TGTGCCAGCAGTGACCAGCCCGGTGGGAACACTGAAGCTTTCTTT. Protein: CASSDQPGGNTEAFF.

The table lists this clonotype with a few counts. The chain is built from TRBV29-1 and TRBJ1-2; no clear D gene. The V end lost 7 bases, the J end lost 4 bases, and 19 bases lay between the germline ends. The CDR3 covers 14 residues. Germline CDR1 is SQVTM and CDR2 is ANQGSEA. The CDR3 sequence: CSAAHGFFGYGYTF. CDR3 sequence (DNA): TGCAGCGCCGCCCACGGATTTTTTGGCTATGGCTACACCTTC.

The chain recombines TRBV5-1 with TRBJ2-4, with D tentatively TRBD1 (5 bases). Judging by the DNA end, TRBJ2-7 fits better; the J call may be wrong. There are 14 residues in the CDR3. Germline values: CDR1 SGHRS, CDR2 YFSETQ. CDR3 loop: CASSRNPQGYEQYF. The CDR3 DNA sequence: TGCGCCAGCAGCCGAAACCCCCAGGGCTACGAGCAGTACTTC.

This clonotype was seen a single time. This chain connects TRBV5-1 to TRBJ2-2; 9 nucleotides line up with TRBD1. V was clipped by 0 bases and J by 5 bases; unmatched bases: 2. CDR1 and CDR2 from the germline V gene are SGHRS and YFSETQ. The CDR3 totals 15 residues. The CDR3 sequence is CASSLVGQGTGELFF. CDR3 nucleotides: TGCGCCAGCAGCTTGGTCGGACAGGGGACCGGGGAGCTGTTTTTT.

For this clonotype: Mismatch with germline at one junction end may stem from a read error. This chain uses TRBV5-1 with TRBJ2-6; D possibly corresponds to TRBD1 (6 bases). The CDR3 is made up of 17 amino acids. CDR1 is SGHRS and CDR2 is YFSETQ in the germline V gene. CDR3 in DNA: TGCGCCAGCCAAAGACAGGCCGGGCGATCTGGGGCCAACGTCCCGACTTTC. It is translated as CASQRQAGRSGANVPTF.

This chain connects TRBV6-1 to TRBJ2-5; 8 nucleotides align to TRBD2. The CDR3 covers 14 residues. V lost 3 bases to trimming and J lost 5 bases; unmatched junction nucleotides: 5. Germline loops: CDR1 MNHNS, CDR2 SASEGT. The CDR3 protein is CASSDAGGLETQYF. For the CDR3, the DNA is TGTGCCAGCAGTGATGCGGGAGGATTGGAGACCCAGTACTTC.

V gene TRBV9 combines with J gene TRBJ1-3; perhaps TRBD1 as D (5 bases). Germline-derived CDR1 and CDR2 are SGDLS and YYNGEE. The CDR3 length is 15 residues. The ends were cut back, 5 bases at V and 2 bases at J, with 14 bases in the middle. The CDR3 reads CASSGARAPGNTIYF. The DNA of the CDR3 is TGTGCCAGCAGTGGCGCCAGGGCCCCTGGAAACACCATATATTTT.

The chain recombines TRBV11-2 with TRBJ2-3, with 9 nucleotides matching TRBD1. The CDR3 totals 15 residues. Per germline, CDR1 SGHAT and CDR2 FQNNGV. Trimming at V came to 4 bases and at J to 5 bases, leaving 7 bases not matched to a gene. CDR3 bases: TGTGCCAGCAGCTCCGGACAGGGGAGATTAGATACGCAGTATTTT. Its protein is CASSSGQGRLDTQYF.

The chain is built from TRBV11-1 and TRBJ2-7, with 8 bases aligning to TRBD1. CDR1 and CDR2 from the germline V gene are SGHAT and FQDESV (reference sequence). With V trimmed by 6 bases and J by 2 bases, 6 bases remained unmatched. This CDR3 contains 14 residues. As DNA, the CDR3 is TGTGCCAGCAGGCCGAGGGACAGGACCTACGAGCAGTACTTC. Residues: CASRPRDRTYEQYF.

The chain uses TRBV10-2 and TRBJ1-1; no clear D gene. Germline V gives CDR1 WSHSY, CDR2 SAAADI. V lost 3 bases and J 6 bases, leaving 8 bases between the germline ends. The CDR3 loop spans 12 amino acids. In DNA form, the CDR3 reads TGCGCCAGCAGTGACCTGGCCCCTGAAGCTTTCTTT. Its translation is CASSDLAPEAFF.

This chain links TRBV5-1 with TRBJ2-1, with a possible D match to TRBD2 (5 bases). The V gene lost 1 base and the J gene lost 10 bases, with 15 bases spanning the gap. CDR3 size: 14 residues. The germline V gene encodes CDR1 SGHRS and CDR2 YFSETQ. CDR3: CASSLSLLRGEQFF. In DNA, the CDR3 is TGCGCCAGCAGCTTGAGCCTCCTACGAGGGGAGCAGTTCTTC.

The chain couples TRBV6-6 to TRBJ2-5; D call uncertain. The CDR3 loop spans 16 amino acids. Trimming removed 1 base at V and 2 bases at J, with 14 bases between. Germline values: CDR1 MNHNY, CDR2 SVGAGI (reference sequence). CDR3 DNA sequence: TGTGCCAGCAGTTACTTGACACCCGAGGCACAAGAGACCCAGTACTTC. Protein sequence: CASSYLTPEAQETQYF.